The 25 T cell receptor beta chains presented below share a single source sample, sequenced in a study of chemoradiotherapy in HPV16-positive cancers. Measured with immunoSEQ multiplex PCR; TCRdb has only the in-frame clones, and not every one. The repertoire holds 40,000 to 60,000 clones, with around 90% as singletons. Sequenced here: blood, sampled from a patient who underwent chemoradiotherapy. All receptors come from a human donor with HPV-associated anogenital cancer.

The chain has TRBV5-8 and TRBJ1-2, with a tentative D call TRBD1 (6 bases). With 4 bases removed from V and 8 bases from J, the gap between germline ends came to 18 bases. This CDR3 has 14 amino acids. Germline V gene sequence: CDR1 SGHTS, CDR2 YDEGEE. This CDR3 is CASSVSQGVRGYTF. The DNA for the CDR3 is TGTGCCAGCAGCGTTTCACAGGGAGTTAGGGGCTACACCTTC.

The chain recombines TRBV19 with TRBJ1-2; unclear D gene. The CDR3 is 17 residues long. CDR1 LNHDA and CDR2 SQIVND come from the germline V gene (reference sequence). V was pared by 3 bases and J by 0 bases, with 17 bases between. This CDR3 is CASSIGRMTRANYGYTF. CDR3 nucleotides: TGTGCCAGTAGTATCGGCAGGATGACACGAGCTAACTATGGCTACACCTTC.

The V call is TRBV5-1, the J call TRBJ2-7, with TRBD2 matching 7 bases. Germline loops: CDR1 SGHRS, CDR2 YFSETQ. The CDR3 is 14 residues long. With 4 bases clipped from V and 2 bases from J, the junction kept 6 bases outside the gene matches. CDR3 amino acids: CASSPNREAYEQYF. For the CDR3, the DNA is TGCGCCAGCAGCCCGAACCGGGAGGCCTACGAGCAGTACTTC.

The chain has TRBV9 and TRBJ2-7; 11 bases are shared with TRBD2. V gave up 4 bases and J gave up 5 bases; unmatched junction bases: 8. The CDR3 sequence is 15 residues long. Germline CDR1 SGDLS, CDR2 YYNGEE. In nucleotides, the CDR3 is TGTGCCAGCAGCACTGGACTAGCGGGTGGAAACGAGCAGTACTTC. Residues: CASSTGLAGGNEQYF.

This chain links TRBV4-3 with TRBJ2-5; D not resolved. The better agreement between TRBJ2-7 and the DNA end casts doubt on the J call. Germline V CDR1 and CDR2: LGHNA, YSLEER. The CDR3 runs 14 residues. In DNA form, the CDR3 reads TGCGCCAGCAGCCAAGATCTCGTCGCGAGCGAGCAGTACTTC. Translated: CASSQDLVASEQYF.

The chain links TRBV5-1 to TRBJ2-7; 8 bases agree with TRBD1. The V segment lost 3 bases and the J segment 6 bases; nucleotides outside the gene matches: 14. The germline V gene has CDR1 SGHRS and CDR2 YFSETQ. The CDR3 contains 16 residues. CDR3 nucleotide sequence: TGCGCCAGCAGCTCGGGCGGACAGGGAGGTGTAGCCGAGCAGTACTTC. As protein: CASSSGGQGGVAEQYF.

The V call is TRBV5-6, the J call TRBJ1-6, with D possibly matching TRBD1 (5 bases). The CDR3 totals 17 residues. V lost 0 bases and J lost 11, with 21 bases in between. Per germline, CDR1 SGHDT and CDR2 YYEEEE. This chain's CDR3 is CASSLGRQGGVGPPLHF. For the CDR3, the DNA is TGTGCCAGCAGCTTGGGGCGCCAGGGTGGAGTAGGGCCACCCCTCCACTTT.

The chain recombines TRBV2 with TRBJ2-1, with 10 bases aligning to TRBD1. Germline V lookup: CDR1 SNHLY, CDR2 FYNNEI. V shed 4 bases and J 9 bases; nucleotides not matched to a gene: 9. The CDR3 totals 15 residues. In DNA form, the CDR3 reads TGTGCCAGCAGTGTACTGGGACAGGGGTTCGGTGAGCAGTTCTTC. Translation gives CASSVLGQGFGEQFF.

The J gene is TRBJ2-7, the V gene TRBV6-5; TRBD2 aligns across 7 bases. Per the germline V gene, CDR1 is MNHEY and CDR2 is SVGAGI. This CDR3 has 15 residues. Germline trimming cut 0 bases from V and 3 bases from J; bases unmatched to any gene: 5. The CDR3 DNA sequence: TGTGCCAGCAGTTACTCGTACGGGAGGATCTACGAGCAGTACTTC. It codes for CASSYSYGRIYEQYF.

The V and J genes are TRBV9 and TRBJ2-1; 7 bases map to TRBD2. Germline loops: CDR1 SGDLS, CDR2 YYNGEE. J gave up 5 bases and V 4 bases, and 12 bases lay outside the gene matches. CDR3 size: 16 residues. The CDR3 is CASSPTVRRENNEQFF. The DNA of the CDR3 is TGTGCCAGCAGCCCAACGGTGAGGCGGGAGAACAATGAGCAGTTCTTC.

Here the CDR3 reads CASSPDTNTGELFF. CDR3 bases: TGTGCCAGCTCACCCGATACGAACACCGGGGAGCTGTTTTTT. This chain uses TRBV18 with TRBJ2-2; D not resolved. The CDR3 runs 14 residues. V shed 3 bases and J shed 0 bases, with 5 bases lying between them. Germline V gene lookup returns CDR1 KGHSH and CDR2 LQKENI.

The chain couples TRBV25-1 to TRBJ2-3; 8 bases align to TRBD2. The germline gives CDR1 MGHDK, CDR2 SYGVNS. The CDR3 extends over 14 amino acids. V lost 2 bases to trimming and J lost 4 bases; unmatched junction nucleotides: 2. The CDR3 spells CASSERGGADTQYF. For the CDR3, the DNA is TGTGCCAGCAGTGAACGGGGGGGGGCAGATACGCAGTATTTT.

Here the CDR3 reads CASSPGRGYSVPDAQYF. The CDR3 bases are TGTGCCAGCAGCCCGGGACGCGGTTATTCTGTACCGGATGCGCAGTACTTC. V is TRBV7-9 and J is TRBJ2-7; D may be TRBD1 or TRBD2 (5 bases each). The CDR3 length is 17 residues. CDR1 is SEHNR, CDR2 FQNEAQ, per germline (reference sequence). Trimming cost V 5 bases and J 9 bases, with 29 bases left between them.

The chain combines TRBV14 with TRBJ1-1; possibly TRBD1 for D (6 bases). The CDR3 length is 13 residues. Trimming stripped 6 bases from V and 3 bases from J, with 11 bases between. Germline CDR1 is SGHDN and CDR2 is FVKESK. CDR3 DNA: TGTGCCAGCAGTTCCACAGGGTACACTGAAGCTTTCTTT. Amino acids: CASSSTGYTEAFF.

V usage is TRBV4-1 and J usage is TRBJ2-6; 11 bases agree with TRBD2. CDR3 size: 19 residues. The V segment lost 1 base and the J segment 0 bases; nucleotides outside the gene matches: 5. Germline V CDR1 and CDR2: MGHRA, YSYEKL. CDR3 nucleotide sequence: TGCGCCAGCAGCCAAGCGGCTAGCGGGGGGCTCTCTGGGGCCAACGTCCTGACTTTC. It yields the protein CASSQAASGGLSGANVLTF.

V is TRBV19 and J is TRBJ1-5; tentatively, D is TRBD1 (6 bases). Trimming took off 8 bases at V and 4 bases at J, with 18 bases between the two ends. The CDR3 contains 15 residues. The V gene's germline CDR1 is LNHDA and CDR2 SQIVND (reference sequence). The CDR3, as DNA: TGTGCCAGTCGCCAGGACAGTGTGAGTAATCAGCCCCAGCATTTT. It codes for CASRQDSVSNQPQHF. Full variable domain (outside the CDR3, taken from reference TRBV19 and TRBJ1-5): DGGITQSPKYLFRKEGQNVTLSCEQNLNHDAMYWYRQDPGQGLRLIYYSQIVNDFQKGDIAEGYSVSREKKESFPLTVTSAQKNPTAFYLCASRQDSVSNQPQHFGDGTRLSIL.

The chain uses TRBV28 and TRBJ2-6; 10 nucleotides align to TRBD1. The V gene end was trimmed by 7 bases and the J gene end by 0 bases; junction bases not matched to a gene: 12. This CDR3 contains 19 residues. CDR1 and CDR2 (germline): MDHEN, SYDVKM. CDR3 amino acids: CASTLRGGQGYSGANVLTF. CDR3 nucleotide sequence: TGTGCCAGCACCTTAAGAGGGGGACAGGGGTACTCTGGGGCCAACGTCCTGACTTTC.

The rearrangement uses TRBV19 and TRBJ2-3; D gene uncertain. The germline V gene has CDR1 LNHDA and CDR2 SQIVND (reference sequence). The CDR3 runs 13 residues. Trimming stripped 7 bases from V and 2 bases from J, with 10 bases between. CDR3 bases: TGTGCCAGTATGGGCAGGCCCACAGATACGCAGTATTTT. Protein product: CASMGRPTDTQYF.

The J gene is TRBJ2-2, the V gene TRBV5-1; 7 nucleotides align to TRBD1. The CDR3 totals 16 residues. Germline V gene data show CDR1 as SGHRS and CDR2 as YFSETQ. V shed 4 bases and J 0 bases; nucleotides not matched to a gene: 6. In DNA form, the CDR3 reads TGCGCCAGCAGCACCCGGACAGGAGCGAACACCGGGGAGCTGTTTTTT. This codes for CASSTRTGANTGELFF.

V gene TRBV30 combines with J gene TRBJ2-5, with D perhaps matching TRBD2 (5 bases). CDR3 length: 11 amino acids. The V end was cut by 4 bases, the J end by 4 bases, with 7 bases between. In germline, CDR1 is GTSNPN, CDR2 SVGIG (reference sequence). CDR3 in amino acids: CAWTSRETQYF. CDR3 DNA sequence: TGTGCCTGGACTAGCCGAGAGACCCAGTACTTC.

The chain is built from TRBV14 and TRBJ2-2; no clear D gene. Germline CDR1 and CDR2: SGHDN and FVKESK. The CDR3 consists of 14 residues. Trimming took off 1 base at V and 4 bases at J, with 7 bases between the two ends. The CDR3 region is CASSQVPGTGELFF. CDR3 in DNA: TGTGCCAGCAGCCAAGTGCCGGGCACCGGGGAGCTGTTTTTT.

The V call is TRBV4-1, the J call TRBJ2-1, with 10 bases fitting TRBD1. This CDR3 is built from 17 residues. V gave up 3 bases and J gave up 2 bases; unmatched junction bases: 7. Germline V gene lookup returns CDR1 MGHRA and CDR2 YSYEKL. CDR3 amino acids: CASSQTGTGDAYNEQFF. For the CDR3, the DNA is TGCGCCAGCAGCCAGACCGGGACAGGGGACGCCTACAATGAGCAGTTCTTC.

The gene calls are TRBV30 and TRBJ1-6; TRBD1 aligns across 8 bases. This CDR3 is built from 16 residues. Germline values: CDR1 GTSNPN, CDR2 SVGIG (reference sequence). The V segment lost 5 bases and the J segment 8 bases; nucleotides outside the gene matches: 14. The CDR3 region is CAWGGQGSWGDSPLHF. In nucleotides, the CDR3 is TGTGCCTGGGGAGGACAGGGCTCCTGGGGGGATTCACCCCTCCACTTT.

CDR3 coding DNA: TGTGCCAGTACTAGCGGGAGGGCCGCTGAGCAGTTCTTC. Its translation is CASTSGRAAEQFF. V and J are TRBV19 and TRBJ2-1, with 12 bases fitting TRBD2. The CDR3 sequence is 13 residues long. Losses at the gene ends were 7 bases for V and 9 bases for J; bases not matched to a gene: 4. Germline assignment: CDR1 LNHDA and CDR2 SQIVND (reference sequence).

The chain employs TRBV6-5 and TRBJ1-1; D gene ambiguous. The CDR3 spans 15 residues. V was clipped by 4 bases and J by 0 bases, with 12 bases between them. Germline-derived CDR1 and CDR2 are MNHEY and SVGAGI. CDR3 protein: CASSSWASMNTEAFF. Written as DNA, the CDR3 is TGTGCCAGCAGTTCATGGGCCAGCATGAACACTGAAGCTTTCTTT.